A selection of T cell receptor beta chains follows, all from one sample in a study of PD-1 blockade in classical Hodgkin lymphoma. Sequencing was performed with immunoSEQ multiplex PCR; in TCRdb, only in-frame clones are kept and a portion is missing. The profile shows just over 14,000 clones, around 83% of them singletons. This sample comprised peripheral blood mononuclear cells (PBMCs), obtained before the second cycle of nivolumab. The receptors originated from a human donor with classical Hodgkin lymphoma. Both conserved end residues are part of each CDR3. A D gene is named only where the DNA matches it firmly. Clone size is given for some rows only: seen once, a few or many times, or a class if the clone is expanded.

>14|TRBJ2-5|NA|TRBV29-1|once
TGCAGCGTGGGCTGGGGTTCCCCACAAGAGACCCAGTACTTC
CSVGWGSPQETQYF
>15|TRBJ2-5|NA|TRBV9|NA
TGTGCCAGCAGCGAGGGGGGGAGAATTGAAGAGACCCAGTACTTC
CASSEGGRIEETQYF
>17|TRBJ1-6|TRBD1|TRBV27|NA
TGTGCCAGCAGTTCTGCTATCCAGGGGGGGGATAATTCACCCCTCCACTTT
CASSSAIQGGDNSPLHF
>17|TRBJ1-2|TRBD1|TRBV4-1|NA
TGCGCCAGCAGCCAGTACCGGGACAGGCCAACTAACTATGGCTACACCTTC
CASSQYRDRPTNYGYTF
>13|TRBJ1-2|NA|TRBV2|medium-sized
TGTGCCAGCAGTAAAGACGGGAACTATGGCTACACCTTC
CASSKDGNYGYTF
>16|TRBJ2-3|NA|TRBV4-1|few
TGCGCCAGCAGCCAGGATCAGGGATATAGCACAGATACGCAGTATTTT
CASSQDQGYSTDTQYF
>16|TRBJ2-2|NA|TRBV25-1|few
TGTGCCAGCAGTGAATTGGCAGGAGCGAACACCGGGGAGCTGTTTTTT
CASSELAGANTGELFF
>14|TRBJ1-1|NA|TRBV29-1|NA
TGCAGCGTTGAAGTAAAGGCCGCCGCTCGAATGGCTTTCTTT
CSVEVKAAARMAFF
>18|TRBJ1-1|NA|TRBV6-4|NA
TGTGCCAGCAGTGACGGCTGGGTGTCAGACAACATGAACACTGAAGCTTTCTTT
CASSDGWVSDNMNTEAFF
>16|TRBJ2-3|TRBD2|TRBV9|NA
TGTGCCAGCAGCCCCCTCGGGCGGGGGGGCACAGATACGCAGTATTTT
CASSPLGRGGTDTQYF
>16|TRBJ2-2|TRBD2|TRBV5-1|NA
TGCGCCAGCAGCTGGGGAGCGGGGGTGAACACCGGGGAGCTGTTTTTT
CASSWGAGVNTGELFF
>16|TRBJ1-2|NA|TRBV5-6|NA
TGTGCCAGCAGCTTGGCGGTACTCCGTTCTAACTATGGCTACACCTTC
CASSLAVLRSNYGYTF
>14|TRBJ2-3|NA|TRBV12-5|NA
TGTGCTAGTGGTTTGTGGTTTAGGTTTGATGCGCAGTATTTT
CASGLWFRFDAQYF
>15|TRBJ2-3|NA|TRBV5-8|NA
TGTGCCAGCAGCTTTTGGGGGTTTAGGACAGATACGCAGTATTTT
CASSFWGFRTDTQYF
>15|TRBJ1-5|NA|TRBV4-2|NA
TGTGTCAGCAGCCAAGAACCCCGAGGCGGTCAGCCCCAGCATTTT
CVSSQEPRGGQPQHF
>14|TRBJ1-2|NA|TRBV7-2|NA
TGTGCCAGCAGCTTGCGGGGCCAAAACTATGGCTACACCTTC
CASSLRGQNYGYTF
>15|TRBJ1-3|NA|TRBV5-4|NA
TGTGCCAGCAGACAGGACCCAGGGACTGGAAACACCATATATTTT
CASRQDPGTGNTIYF
>15|TRBJ2-1|NA|TRBV5-4|NA
TGTGCCAGCAGCTTGGATCGGGGCTCCTACAATGAGCAGTTCTTC
CASSLDRGSYNEQFF
>14|TRBJ2-7|NA|TRBV9|NA
TGTGCCAGCAGCGTAGGATCGGGGTCCTACGAGCAGTACTTC
CASSVGSGSYEQYF
>19|TRBJ2-1|TRBD2|TRBV9|NA
TGTGCCAGCAGCTCCCTTGGGAGGGTTAAAAGCACCTCCTACAATGAGCAGTTCTTC
CASSSLGRVKSTSYNEQFF
>15|TRBJ2-2|NA|TRBV10-3|NA
TGTGCCATCAGTGGACACGGACACAACACCGGGGAGCTGTTTTTT
CAISGHGHNTGELFF
>12|TRBJ1-6|NA|TRBV2|NA
TGTGCCAGCAGTGGTGTCTTTTCACCCCTCCACTTT
CASSGVFSPLHF
>13|TRBJ2-2|NA|TRBV9|NA
TGTGCCAGCAGCGCTTCTACCACCGGGGAGCTGTTTTTT
CASSASTTGELFF
>15|TRBJ1-1|NA|TRBV18|few
TGTGCCAGCTCACCACTGGGGGACTTGAACACTGAAGCTTTCTTT
CASSPLGDLNTEAFF
>14|TRBJ2-3|NA|TRBV7-9|NA
TGTGCCAGCAGCTTAGAGTCCGTCGCTGGTACGCAGTATTTT
CASSLESVAGTQYF
>14|TRBJ1-2|NA|TRBV28|NA
TGTGCCAGCGCGGACGCTGGCAGAAAGACTGGCTACACCTTC
CASADAGRKTGYTF
>16|TRBJ2-1|TRBD2|TRBV5-6|NA
TGTGCCAGCAGCGCGGTAGCGGGGGCCTCTTACAATGAGCAGTTCTTC
CASSAVAGASYNEQFF
>14|TRBJ1-2|NA|TRBV7-8|NA
TGTGCCAGCAGCTCTCTGACTGATCTCTCTGGCTACACCTTC
CASSSLTDLSGYTF
>15|TRBJ1-2|NA|TRBV6-5|NA
TGTGCCAGCAGTTACTCGGCGGAATCAGACTATGGCTACACCTTC
CASSYSAESDYGYTF
>15|TRBJ2-1|NA|TRBV12-5|NA
TGTGCTAGTGGTACCCGGGACGGGGTCCCCAATGAGCAGTTCTTC
CASGTRDGVPNEQFF
>15|TRBJ2-3|TRBD2|TRBV10-1|NA
TGCGCCAGCAGTGAGAGCGGGGTTAGCACAGATACGCAGTATTTT
CASSESGVSTDTQYF
>14|TRBJ2-3|TRBD1|TRBV28|NA
TGTGCCAGCACTCCTGACAGGGGGCTGTATACGCAGTATTTT
CASTPDRGLYTQYF
>16|TRBJ2-7|NA|TRBV21-1|NA
TGTGCCAGCAGCAAGGCCGGGGGGGTTCCCACCTACGAGCAGTACTTC
CASSKAGGVPTYEQYF
>12|TRBJ1-2|TRBD1|TRBV29-1|once
TGCAGCGAAGGGGACAGCTACTATGGCTACACCTTC
CSEGDSYYGYTF
>15|TRBJ1-2|TRBD1|TRBV9|NA
TGTGCCAGCAGCGTCGGACAGGACCGTGGCTATGGCTACACCTTC
CASSVGQDRGYGYTF
>14|TRBJ1-4|TRBD1|TRBV19|NA
TGTGCCAGTAGCCAGGACAGGGGGCACGAAAAACTGTTTTTT
CASSQDRGHEKLFF
>13|TRBJ2-5|NA|TRBV7-8|NA
TGTGCCAGCAGCTTTCCAGGTATCCGGACCCAGTACTTC
CASSFPGIRTQYF
>11|TRBJ1-1|NA|TRBV9|few
TGTGCCAGCACAGGGAACGGTGAAGCTTTCTTT
CASTGNGEAFF
>14|TRBJ1-1|NA|TRBV4-3|NA
TGCGCCAGCAGCCAAGAAAGGGGCTATTCTGAAGCTTTCTTT
CASSQERGYSEAFF
>14|TRBJ1-2|NA|TRBV28|once
TGTGCCAGCACAGTAGAGGGGTGGAACTATGGCTACACCTTC
CASTVEGWNYGYTF
>14|TRBJ1-4|NA|TRBV18|NA
TGTGCCAGCTCACTGAGGGAGGGCAGAGAAAAACTGTTTTTT
CASSLREGREKLFF
>15|TRBJ1-2|TRBD1|TRBV19|NA
TGTGCCAGTACGACGAATCAGGGGGCTGGGTATGGCTACACCTTC
CASTTNQGAGYGYTF
>13|TRBJ1-2|TRBD1|TRBV9|once
TGTGCCAGCAGCGGAGACAGGGCTGGTGGCTACACCTTC
CASSGDRAGGYTF